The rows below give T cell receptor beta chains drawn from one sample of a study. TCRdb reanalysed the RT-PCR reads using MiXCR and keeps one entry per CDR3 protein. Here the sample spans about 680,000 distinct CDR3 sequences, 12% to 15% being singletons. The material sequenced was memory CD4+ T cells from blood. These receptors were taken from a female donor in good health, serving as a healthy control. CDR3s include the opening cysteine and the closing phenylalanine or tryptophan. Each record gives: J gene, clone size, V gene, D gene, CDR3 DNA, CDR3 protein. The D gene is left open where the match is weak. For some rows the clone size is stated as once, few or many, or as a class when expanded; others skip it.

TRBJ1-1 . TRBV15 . TGTGCCACCAGCAACCTAGGACACACTGAAGCTTTCTTT CATSNLGHTEAFF
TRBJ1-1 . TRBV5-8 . TGTGCCAGCAGCTTGCTTGAGGGGAGAAACACTGAAGCTTTCTTT CASSLLEGRNTEAFF
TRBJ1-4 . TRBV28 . TGTGCCAGCAGTTTAAGACGGGGGCGGGGGTATGAAAAACTGTTTTTT CASSLRRGRGYEKLFF
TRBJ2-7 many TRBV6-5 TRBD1 TGTGCCAGCAGTACTCGACAGGGAGAGCAGTACTTC CASSTRQGEQYF
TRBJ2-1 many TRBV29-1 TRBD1 TGCAGCGTTCAAGGACAGGGGGTCGGGCAGTTCTTC CSVQGQGVGQFF
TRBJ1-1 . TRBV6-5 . TGTGCCAGCAGTTACCTCTTGGACGGAGACCCGAACACTGAAGCTTTCTTT CASSYLLDGDPNTEAFF
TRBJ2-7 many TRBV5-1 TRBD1 TGCGCCAGCAGCCCGGGACAGGGGGCCTACGAGCAGTACTTC CASSPGQGAYEQYF
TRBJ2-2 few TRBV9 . TGTGCCAGCAGCGTAAACATACCGGGATCGAACACCGGGGAGCTGTTTTTT CASSVNIPGSNTGELFF
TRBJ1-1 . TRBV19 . TGTGCCAGTAGTCTACGGGACTTTTCGAACACTGAAGCTTTCTTT CASSLRDFSNTEAFF
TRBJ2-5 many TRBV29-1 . TGCAGCGTTCCCATACAGGGTGCGGTCCAAGAGACCCAGTACTTC CSVPIQGAVQETQYF
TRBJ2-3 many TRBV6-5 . TGTGCCAGCAGTTACTTCCCACTTAGCACAGATACGCAGTATTTT CASSYFPLSTDTQYF
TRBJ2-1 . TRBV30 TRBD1 TGTGCCTGGAGACCCACAGGGGGCAATGAGCAGTTCTTC CAWRPTGGNEQFF
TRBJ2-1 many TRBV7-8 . TGTGCCAGCAGCTCGACTAATTACAATGAGCAGTTCTTC CASSSTNYNEQFF
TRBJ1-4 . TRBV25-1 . TGTGCCAGCAGTGATCCGGGATGGACAGTTGGGGAAAAACTGTTTTTT CASSDPGWTVGEKLFF
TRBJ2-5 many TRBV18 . TGTGCCAGCTCACCACCGAGCGGAGGGGAGACCCAGTACTTC CASSPPSGGETQYF
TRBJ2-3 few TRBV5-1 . TGCGCCAGCAGCTTGAATGGAGCGGAGGCAGATACGCAGTATTTT CASSLNGAEADTQYF